The T cell receptor (beta chain) under discussion was sequenced for a study of patients and donors after allogeneic stem cell transplantation. TCRdb itself ran the RT-PCR reads through MiXCR, one entry per CDR3 protein. The sample holds 410,000 or so distinct CDR3 sequences, roughly 17% seen once. Germline V gives CDR1 MDHEN, CDR2 SYDVKM. Trimming left V 3 bases short and J 4 bases short, with 4 bases between. The CDR3 has 12 residues. Sequencing used blood, either unsorted or a sorted T cell fraction (not recorded which). The receptor was derived from a human donor who was either an allogeneic HSCT recipient or a stem cell or donor lymphocyte infusion donor (not recorded which). It is not recorded whose cells these are; they may come from a transplant donor. The V gene is TRBV28, the J gene TRBJ1-5; D ambiguous. CDR3 residues: CASSFWNQPQHF. CDR3 DNA sequence: TGTGCCAGCAGTTTTTGGAATCAGCCCCAGCATTTT.